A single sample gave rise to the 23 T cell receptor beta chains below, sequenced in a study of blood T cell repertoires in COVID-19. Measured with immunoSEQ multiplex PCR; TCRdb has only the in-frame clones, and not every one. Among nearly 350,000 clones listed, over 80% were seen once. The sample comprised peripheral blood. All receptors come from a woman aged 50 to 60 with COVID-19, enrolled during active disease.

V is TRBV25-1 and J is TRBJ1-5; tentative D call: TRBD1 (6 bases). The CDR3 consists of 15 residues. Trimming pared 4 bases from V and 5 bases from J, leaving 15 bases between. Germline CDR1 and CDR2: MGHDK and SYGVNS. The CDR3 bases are TGTGCCAGCAGTGGCCCAGGGAGGGGGGATCAGCCCCAGCATTTT. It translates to CASSGPGRGDQPQHF.

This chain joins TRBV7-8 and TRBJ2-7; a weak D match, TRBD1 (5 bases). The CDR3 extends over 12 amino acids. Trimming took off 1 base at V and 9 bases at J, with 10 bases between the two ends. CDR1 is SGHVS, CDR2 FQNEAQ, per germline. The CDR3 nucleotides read TGTGCCAGCAGCTTAGACAGGTCTGCGCAGTACTTC. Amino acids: CASSLDRSAQYF.

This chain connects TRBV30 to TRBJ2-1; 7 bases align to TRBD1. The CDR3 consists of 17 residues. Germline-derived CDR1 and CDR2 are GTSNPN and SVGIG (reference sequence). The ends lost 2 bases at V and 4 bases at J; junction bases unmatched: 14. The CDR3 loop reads CAWSPEVTGVRYNEQFF. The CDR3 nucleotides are TGTGCCTGGAGTCCAGAAGTAACAGGGGTGAGGTACAATGAGCAGTTCTTC.

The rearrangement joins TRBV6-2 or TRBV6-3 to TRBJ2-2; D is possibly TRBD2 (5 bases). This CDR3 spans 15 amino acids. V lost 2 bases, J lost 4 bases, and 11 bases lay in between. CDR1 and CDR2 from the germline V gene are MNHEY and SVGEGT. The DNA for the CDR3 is TGTGCCAGCAGTTACGGCGGCGGGCTCACCGGGGAGCTGTTTTTT. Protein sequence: CASSYGGGLTGELFF.

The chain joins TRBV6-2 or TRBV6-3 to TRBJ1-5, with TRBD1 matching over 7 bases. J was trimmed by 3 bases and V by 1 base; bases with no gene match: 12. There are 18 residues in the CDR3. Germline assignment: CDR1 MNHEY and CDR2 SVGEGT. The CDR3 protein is CASSYYQGDWVNNQPQHF. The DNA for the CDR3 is TGTGCCAGCAGTTACTATCAGGGGGATTGGGTGAACAATCAGCCCCAGCATTTT.

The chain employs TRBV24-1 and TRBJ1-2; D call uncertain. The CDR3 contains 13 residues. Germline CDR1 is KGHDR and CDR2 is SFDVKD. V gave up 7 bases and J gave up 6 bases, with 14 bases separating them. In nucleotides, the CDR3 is TGTGCCACCAGCCAATGGCCAGGCGATGGCTACACCTTC. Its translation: CATSQWPGDGYTF.

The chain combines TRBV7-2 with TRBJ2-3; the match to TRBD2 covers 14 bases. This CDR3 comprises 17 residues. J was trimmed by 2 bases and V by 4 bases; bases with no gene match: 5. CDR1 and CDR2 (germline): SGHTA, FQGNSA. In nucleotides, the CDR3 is TGTGCCAGCAGCTCGGGACTAGCGGGAGCTACCACAGATACGCAGTATTTT. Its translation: CASSSGLAGATTDTQYF.

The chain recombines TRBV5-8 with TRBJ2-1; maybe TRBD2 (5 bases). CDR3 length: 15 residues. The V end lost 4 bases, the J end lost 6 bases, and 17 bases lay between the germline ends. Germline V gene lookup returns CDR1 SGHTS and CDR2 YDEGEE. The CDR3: CASSLDFLASNEQFF. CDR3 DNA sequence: TGTGCCAGCAGCCTTGACTTTCTAGCCAGCAATGAGCAGTTCTTC.

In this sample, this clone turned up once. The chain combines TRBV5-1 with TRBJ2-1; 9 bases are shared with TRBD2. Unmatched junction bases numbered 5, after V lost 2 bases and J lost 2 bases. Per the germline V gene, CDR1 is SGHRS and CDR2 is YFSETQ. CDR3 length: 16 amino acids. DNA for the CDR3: TGCGCCAGCAGCTTACAAGCGGGAGGAACCTACAATGAGCAGTTCTTC. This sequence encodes CASSLQAGGTYNEQFF.

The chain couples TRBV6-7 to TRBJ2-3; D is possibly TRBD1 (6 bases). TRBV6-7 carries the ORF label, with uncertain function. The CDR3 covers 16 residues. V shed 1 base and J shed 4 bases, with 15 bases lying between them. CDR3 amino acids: CASSYFAKQGSDTQYF. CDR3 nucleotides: TGTGCCAGCAGTTACTTCGCCAAACAGGGATCAGATACGCAGTATTTT.

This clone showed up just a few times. The CDR3 sequence is CASRLGLAVGDEQFF. CDR3 nucleotide sequence: TGTGCCAGTAGACTCGGACTAGCTGTAGGGGATGAGCAGTTCTTC. The chain combines TRBV19 with TRBJ2-1; 8 nucleotides match TRBD2. Per germline, CDR1 LNHDA and CDR2 SQIVND (reference sequence). This CDR3 is built from 15 residues. Trimming took 6 bases from V and 8 from J; bases not matched to a gene: 12.

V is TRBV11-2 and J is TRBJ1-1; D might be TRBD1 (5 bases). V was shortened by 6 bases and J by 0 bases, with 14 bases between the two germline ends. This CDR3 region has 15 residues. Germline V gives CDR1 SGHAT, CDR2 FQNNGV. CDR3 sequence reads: CASRLIGALNTEAFF. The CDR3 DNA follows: TGTGCCAGCAGGCTTATAGGGGCCTTGAACACTGAAGCTTTCTTT.

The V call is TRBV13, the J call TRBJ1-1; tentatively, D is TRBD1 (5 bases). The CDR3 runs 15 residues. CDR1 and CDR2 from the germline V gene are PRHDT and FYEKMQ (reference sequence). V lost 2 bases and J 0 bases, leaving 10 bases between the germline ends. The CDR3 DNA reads TGTGCCAGCAGCTTACAGGGATCCCTGAACACTGAAGCTTTCTTT. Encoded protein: CASSLQGSLNTEAFF.

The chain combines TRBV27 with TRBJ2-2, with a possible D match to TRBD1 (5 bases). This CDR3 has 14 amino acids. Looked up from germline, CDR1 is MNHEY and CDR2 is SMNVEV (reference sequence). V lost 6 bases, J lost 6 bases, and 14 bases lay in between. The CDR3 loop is CASRNSGIPGELFF. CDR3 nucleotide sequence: TGTGCCAGCAGGAACTCAGGGATTCCCGGGGAGCTGTTTTTT.

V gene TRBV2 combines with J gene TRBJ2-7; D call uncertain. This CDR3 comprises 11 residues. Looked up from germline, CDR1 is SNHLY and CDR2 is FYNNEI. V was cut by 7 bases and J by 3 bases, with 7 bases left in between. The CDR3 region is CASNDNYEQYF. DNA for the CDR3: TGTGCCAGCAACGACAACTACGAGCAGTACTTC.

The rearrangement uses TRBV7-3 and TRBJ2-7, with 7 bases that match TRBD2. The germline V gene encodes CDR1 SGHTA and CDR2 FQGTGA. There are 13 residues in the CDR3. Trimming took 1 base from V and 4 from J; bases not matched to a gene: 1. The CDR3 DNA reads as TGTGCCAGCAGCTTAAGCGGGGGTTACGAGCAGTACTTC. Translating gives CASSLSGGYEQYF.

As DNA, the CDR3 is TGTGCCAGCAGCCAAGCCCCACTGTTGGGAGTTCCCACCTACGAGCAGTACTTC. This sequence encodes CASSQAPLLGVPTYEQYF. The chain employs TRBV14 and TRBJ2-7, with a tentative D call TRBD2 (5 bases). The CDR3 is made up of 18 amino acids. The germline CDR1 and CDR2 sequences are SGHDN and FVKESK. Trimming shortened V by 1 base and J by 2 bases, and 21 bases separated the two germline ends. Filled out from reference TRBV14 and TRBJ2-7, the complete variable domain reads EAGVTQFPSHSVIEKGQTVTLRCDPISGHDNLYWYRRVMGKEIKFLLHFVKESKQDESGMPNNRFLAERTGGTYSTLKVQPAELEDSGVYFCASSQAPLLGVPTYEQYFGPGTRLTVT.

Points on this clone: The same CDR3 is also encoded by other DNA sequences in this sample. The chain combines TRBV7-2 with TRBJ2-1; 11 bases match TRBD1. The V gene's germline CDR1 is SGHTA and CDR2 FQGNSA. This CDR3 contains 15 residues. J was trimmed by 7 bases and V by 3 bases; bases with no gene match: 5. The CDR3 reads CASSLRGQGGNEQFF. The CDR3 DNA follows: TGTGCCAGCAGCTTGAGGGGACAGGGGGGGAATGAGCAGTTCTTC.

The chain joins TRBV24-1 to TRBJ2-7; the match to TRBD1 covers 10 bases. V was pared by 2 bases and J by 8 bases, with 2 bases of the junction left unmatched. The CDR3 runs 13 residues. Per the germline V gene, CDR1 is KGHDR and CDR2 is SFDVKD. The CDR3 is CATSDSTGGKQYF. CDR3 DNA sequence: TGTGCCACCAGTGATTCGACAGGGGGCAAGCAGTACTTC.

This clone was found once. CDR3 sequence: CASSDNPWEEGGAVVESNQPQHF. CDR3 DNA: TGTGCCAGCAGTGACAATCCCTGGGAAGAGGGGGGGGCAGTGGTTGAGAGCAATCAGCCCCAGCATTTT. The chain carries TRBV6-4 and TRBJ1-5; the D gene is possibly TRBD1 (6 bases). The CDR3 runs 23 residues. Germline V gives CDR1 MRHNA, CDR2 SNTAGT. V dropped 2 bases and J dropped 1 base, with 33 bases sitting between them.

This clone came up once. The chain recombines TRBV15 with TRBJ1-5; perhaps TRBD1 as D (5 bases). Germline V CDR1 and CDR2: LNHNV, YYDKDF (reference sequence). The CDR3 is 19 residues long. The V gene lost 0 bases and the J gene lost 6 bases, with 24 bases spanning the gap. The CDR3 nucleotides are TGTGCCACCAGCAGAGAACGGCGAGCAACAGGCATACAAGCTCAGCCCCAGCATTTT. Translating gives CATSRERRATGIQAQPQHF.

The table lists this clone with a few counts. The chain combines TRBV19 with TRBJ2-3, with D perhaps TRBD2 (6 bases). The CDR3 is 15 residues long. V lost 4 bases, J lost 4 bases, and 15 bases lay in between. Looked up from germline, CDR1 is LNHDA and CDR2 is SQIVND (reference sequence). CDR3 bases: TGTGCCAGTAGTAGCCATGGTTCGGGGGCAGATACGCAGTATTTT. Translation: CASSSHGSGADTQYF.

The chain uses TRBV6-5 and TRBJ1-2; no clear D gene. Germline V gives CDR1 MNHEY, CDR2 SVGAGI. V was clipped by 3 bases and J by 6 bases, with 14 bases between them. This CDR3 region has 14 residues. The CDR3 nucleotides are TGTGCCAGCAGTTATGAGACTGGGTCAAATGGCTACACCTTC. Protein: CASSYETGSNGYTF.